The 32 T cell receptor beta chains reported below all come from one sample, sequenced in a study of tumor-infiltrating lymphocytes in primary liver carcinoma. cDNA specific to TCR beta was made from about 0.45 ug of total RNA, with a constant-region primer employed for priming. Modified slightly, ARM-PCR produced TCR beta libraries over three nested multiplex PCR rounds. TRBV1-TRBV30 forward and Cbeta reverse primers drove the first two approximately 11-cycle rounds. TCRdb reanalysed the multiplex PCR reads using MiXCR and keeps one entry per CDR3 protein. This sample has 80,000 or so distinct CDR3 sequences, with 71% found just once. From unsorted bulk tissue weighing roughly 17-34 mg, DNA and RNA were co-extracted. Sequencing was performed on liver tumor tissue from sampling region 4. Subset here: tumor region T4, right-lateral pole. Receptor source: a woman in her fifties or sixties with primary liver carcinoma and hepatitis B virus infection.

In this sample, this clonotype turned up once. Relative to the germline gene, one junction end is altered; a read error may explain this. V is TRBV6-5 and J is TRBJ2-7; no definite D call. From germline, CDR1 is MNHEY and CDR2 SVGAGI. The length of the CDR3 is 15 residues. The CDR3 region has the DNA TGTGCCAGCAGCGCGGCGGCAGGAGAGTTCTACGAGCGGTACTTC. Translation: CASSAAAGEFYERYF.

Comments on this clonotype: This is likely a read error, given that the CDR3 carries no conserved phenylalanine or tryptophan at its end. The V gene is TRBV11-3, the J gene TRBJ2-2; tentative D call: TRBD2 (5 bases). The CDR3 spans 14 residues. Germline CDR1 SGHNT, CDR2 YENEEA. The CDR3 region is CASRGARATGKLFC. CDR3 in DNA: TGTGCCAGCAGGGGAGCTAGGGCGACCGGGAAGCTGTTTTGT.

The chain joins TRBV6-5 to TRBJ1-4; D is ambiguous. Germline CDR1 reads MNHEY; CDR2 reads SVGAGI. The length of the CDR3 is 14 residues. V gave up 5 bases and J gave up 7 bases, with 14 bases separating them. The CDR3: CASSHKGGREKLFF. The CDR3 DNA is TGTGCCAGCAGTCACAAGGGCGGGCGTGAAAAACTGTTTTTT.

As concerns this clonotype: This clone may be a read error of a much larger clone one base away. This chain links TRBV13 with TRBJ1-6; D gene ambiguous. CDR3 length: 12 amino acids. Per germline, CDR1 PRHDT and CDR2 FYEKMQ (reference sequence). The chain's CDR3 is CASSLGRSALHF. CDR3 nucleotides: TGTGCCAGCAGCTTAGGGCGTTCAGCCCTCCACTTT. Full variable domain (remainder filled in from reference TRBV13 and TRBJ1-6): AAGVIQSPRHLIKEKRETATLKCYPIPRHDTVYWYQQGPGQDPQFLISFYEKMQSDKGSIPDRFSAQQFSDYHSELNMSSLELGDSALYFCASSLGRSALHFGNGTRLTVT.

Regarding this clonotype: Since a much larger clone is just one base distant, this may be a read error. The rearrangement uses TRBV4-2 and TRBJ2-5; no reliable D call. Trimming pared 0 bases from V and 2 bases from J, leaving 10 bases between. This CDR3 is built from 15 residues. Germline V lookup: CDR1 LGHNA, CDR2 YNFKEQ. The CDR3 DNA reads as TGTGCCAGCAGCCAAGAAATGGGCGGTCAAGAGACCCAGTACTTC. It encodes CASSQEMGGQETQYF.

With regard to this clonotype: Its ends do not fully match the called genes, so a read error is possible. The rearrangement uses TRBV6-5 and TRBJ1-2; D may be TRBD1 (5 bases). CDR3 size: 13 residues. The V gene's germline CDR1 is MNHEY and CDR2 SVGAGI. CDR3 coding DNA: TGTGCCAGCAGCCGAGGGACGGGACGAGACTATAGCTTC. Protein sequence: CASSRGTGRDYSF.

Comments on this clonotype: A much bigger clone sits one base away, suggesting this may be a read error. The chain recombines TRBV30 with TRBJ1-1, with 8 bases identical to TRBD1. This CDR3 has 13 amino acids. V lost 4 bases to trimming and J lost 4 bases; unmatched junction nucleotides: 5. Per germline, CDR1 GTSNPN and CDR2 SVGIG (reference sequence). The CDR3 region is CAWITGGATEAFF. CDR3 nucleotide sequence: TGTGCCTGGATAACAGGGGGAGCCACTGAAGCTTTCTTT.

This clonotype was seen only a few times. At one end, the junction sequence differs from germline, possibly due to a read error. The rearrangement uses TRBV11-2 and TRBJ1-6; 8 nucleotides agree with TRBD1. The CDR3 covers 15 residues. CDR1 and CDR2 from the germline V gene are SGHAT and FQNNGV. In nucleotides, the CDR3 is TGTGCCAGCAGCTACATGGACAGGGAATGGTCACCCCTCCGCTTT. Translated, it gives CASSYMDREWSPLRF.

Concerning this clonotype: The germline gene is not matched at one end of the junction; a read error may be the cause. The chain carries TRBV12-3 or TRBV12-4 and TRBJ2-5, with D possibly TRBD1 on 6 matching bases. The CDR3 is 15 residues long. The CDR3 here is CASSFASRGQETQYF. The CDR3 nucleotides are TGTGCCAGCAGTTTCGCTAGCAGGGGACAAGAGACTCAGTACTTC.

This sequence joins TRBV29-1 and TRBJ1-4, with D uncertain. Germline V lookup: CDR1 SQVTM, CDR2 ANQGSEA. The ends were cut back, 4 bases at V and 11 bases at J, with 20 bases in the middle. This CDR3 region has 14 residues. CDR3 in DNA: TGCAGCGTTGTAGGTAGCAGGAGAGGTGAGAAACTGTTTTTT. Encoded protein: CSVVGSRRGEKLFF.

Turning to this clonotype: At one end, the junction sequence differs from germline, possibly due to a read error. V is TRBV29-1 and J is TRBJ2-5; perhaps TRBD2 as D (6 bases). Germline CDR1 is SQVTM and CDR2 is ANQGSEA. The CDR3 sequence is 10 residues long. CDR3: CCVVRETYYF. DNA for the CDR3: TGCTGCGTTGTACGGGAGACCTACTACTTC.

To note about this clonotype: This clone may be a read error of a much larger clone one base away. J is TRBJ2-1 and V is TRBV5-1; TRBD2 aligns across 15 bases. The germline CDR1 and CDR2 sequences are SGHRS and YFSETQ. The CDR3 runs 16 residues. CDR3 DNA sequence: TGCACCAGCAGCACGGGACTAGCGGGAGGTAGAAATGAGCAGTTCTTC. This sequence encodes CTSSTGLAGGRNEQFF.

With regard to this clonotype: The CDR3 carries no conserved terminal phenylalanine or tryptophan, so it likely arises from a read error. It is unclear where the CDR3 begins or ends on the DNA, so no DNA is shown, and the CDR3 is as TCRdb lists it. The rearrangement uses TRBV12-3 or TRBV12-4 and TRBJ2-1; the listed D gene, TRBD2, was not tested against the DNA. The CDR3 spans 16 residues, counting both ends. CDR3: CASSFSGTSGDNEQFL.

Points on this clonotype: A much larger clone differs by one base, so this may be a read error. The genes are TRBV15 and TRBJ2-1; 8 nucleotides line up with TRBD1. CDR1 and CDR2 (germline): LNHNV, YYDKDF (reference sequence). The CDR3 extends over 15 amino acids. J gave up 1 base and V 5 bases, and 4 bases lay outside the gene matches. CDR3: CATSAGTGSYNEQFF. CDR3 coding DNA: TGTGCCACCAGCGCCGGGACAGGTTCCTACAATGAGCAGTTCTTC.

Points on this clonotype: A single base separates this from a much larger clone, so it may be a read error. The chain uses TRBV5-1 and TRBJ1-3, with a weak D call TRBD1 (6 bases). CDR1 is SGHRS and CDR2 is YFSETQ in the germline V gene. Trimming removed 6 bases from V and 0 bases from J, with 19 bases in between. The CDR3 sequence is 17 residues long. CDR3 sequence: CASNTPDRTFSGNTIYF. The DNA of the CDR3 is TGCGCCAGCAACACCCCAGACAGGACCTTCTCTGGAAACACCATATATTTT.

The chain has TRBV5-1 and TRBJ1-2; D not resolved. Germline lookup yields CDR1 SGHRS and CDR2 YFSETQ. The CDR3 runs to 13 residues. With 5 bases removed from V and 3 bases from J, the gap between germline ends came to 11 bases. This chain's CDR3 is CASRSIGYYGYTF. DNA of the CDR3: TGCGCCAGCAGGTCAATAGGGTACTATGGCTACACCTTC.

The table lists this clonotype with many counts. The chain has TRBV6-5 and TRBJ2-3; 8 nucleotides line up with TRBD2. V was clipped by 1 base and J by 1 base; unmatched bases: 7. CDR1 and CDR2 (germline): MNHEY, SVGAGI. The CDR3 consists of 17 residues. The CDR3 DNA reads TGTGCCAGCAGTTACTTCCCGACGGGAGGGGGCACAGATACGCAGTATTTT. Protein: CASSYFPTGGGTDTQYF.

Only a few counts were recorded for this clonotype. One end of the junction varies from germline; a read error may be responsible. The genes are TRBV11-3 and TRBJ1-2; D call uncertain. The CDR3 is 14 amino acids. Looked up from germline, CDR1 is SGHNT and CDR2 is YENEEA. This CDR3 is CASSLATVLNGYTF. The CDR3 region has the DNA TGTGCCAGTAGCTTAGCGACGGTCCTTAATGGCTACACCTTC.

The V and J genes are TRBV6-6 and TRBJ2-7, with D perhaps assigned TRBD1 or TRBD2 (5 bases each). This CDR3 is built from 12 residues. Germline V CDR1 and CDR2: MNHNY, SVGAGI (reference sequence). The V and J ends lost 9 bases and 8 bases respectively, with 17 bases between them. CDR3 loop: CASSMGVWKQYF. The DNA for the CDR3 is TGTGCCAGTAGTATGGGGGTATGGAAGCAGTACTTC.

This clonotype was observed once. The chain uses TRBV19 and TRBJ2-3, with 7 bases aligning to TRBD2. The CDR3 extends over 15 amino acids. Germline assignment: CDR1 LNHDA and CDR2 SQIVND (reference sequence). V was pared by 2 bases and J by 2 bases, with 4 bases of the junction left unmatched. The CDR3 protein is CASSINAGATDTQYF. CDR3 DNA sequence: TGTGCCAGTAGTATAAATGCGGGAGCCACAGATACGCAGTATTTT.

This clonotype was observed many times. V is TRBV7-8 and J is TRBJ2-5; possibly TRBD2 for D (6 bases). CDR1 SGHVS and CDR2 FQNEAQ come from the germline V gene. With 1 base removed from V and 5 bases from J, the gap between germline ends came to 14 bases. The length of the CDR3 is 15 residues. CDR3 DNA sequence: TGTGCCAGCAGCTTAGAGGGTCAGGGAGGTGAGACCCAGTACTTC. Residues: CASSLEGQGGETQYF.

Remarks on this clonotype: The missing conserved phenylalanine or tryptophan at the end of this CDR3 makes a read error likely. The chain couples TRBV11-3 to TRBJ2-1, with D perhaps matching TRBD2 (5 bases). CDR1 SGHNT and CDR2 YENEEA come from the germline V gene. There are 15 residues in the CDR3. Trimming cost V 6 bases and J 5 bases, with 17 bases left between them. CDR3 residues: CASSPRGSGNNEQFI. Written as DNA, the CDR3 is TGTGCCAGCAGTCCTCGGGGTAGTGGGAACAATGAGCAGTTCATC.

This chain joins TRBV11-3 and TRBJ2-3; possibly TRBD1 for D (5 bases). The germline V and J ends were trimmed by 5 bases and 2 bases, with 14 bases remaining between them. The germline gives CDR1 SGHNT, CDR2 YENEEA. The CDR3 covers 15 residues. The CDR3 loop reads CASSPDSVHTDTQYF. The CDR3 DNA follows: TGTGCCAGCAGCCCTGACAGCGTACACACAGATACGCAGTATTTT.

As regards this clonotype: A clone one base away is much larger, so this may be a read error. The chain joins TRBV28 to TRBJ2-3; tentatively, D is TRBD1 (6 bases). Germline loops: CDR1 MDHEN, CDR2 SYDVKM. Between the trimmed V and J ends, which lost 2 bases and 2 bases, there was a span of 11 bases. The CDR3 is 15 residues long. CDR3 sequence (DNA): TGTGCCAGCAGTTTAACAGGGTCCATCACAGATACGCAGTATTTT. This sequence encodes CASSLTGSITDTQYF.

The gene calls are TRBV14 and TRBJ1-6; possible D gene TRBD1, 5 bases. There are 14 residues in the CDR3. V was pared by 2 bases and J by 7 bases, with 9 bases between. Germline loops: CDR1 SGHDN, CDR2 FVKESK. CDR3 in amino acids: CASSQTGRNSPLHF. CDR3 nucleotide sequence: TGTGCCAGCAGCCAAACAGGCCGGAATTCACCCCTCCACTTT.

As for this clonotype: A much larger clone lies one base from this, so it may be a read error. This sequence joins TRBV28 and TRBJ1-1; D gene uncertain. This CDR3 is 14 amino acids long. Per the germline V gene, CDR1 is MDHEN and CDR2 is SYDVKM. The CDR3 nucleotides are TGTGCCAACAGTTTTCTTCAGCGGAACACTGAAGCTTTCTTT. As protein: CANSFLQRNTEAFF.

In this sample, this clonotype turned up many times. The chain employs TRBV6-7 and TRBJ1-5; D remains unclear. TRBV6-7 is marked as an open reading frame, function uncertain. The length of the CDR3 is 11 residues. Trimming removed 6 bases from V and 7 bases from J, with 7 bases in between. The CDR3 spells CASSPSQPQHF. In DNA form, the CDR3 reads TGTGCCAGCAGCCCTTCACAGCCCCAGCATTTT.

As concerns this clonotype: The conserved closing phenylalanine or tryptophan is absent in this CDR3, likely reflecting a read error. The CDR3 bases are TGTGCCAGTAGCCTAGGAGAAAACACTGAAGCTTTCATT. The encoded protein is CASSLGENTEAFI. This rearrangement joins TRBV11-3 to TRBJ1-1; D gene ambiguous. V lost 9 bases to trimming and J lost 2 bases, with 13 bases between them. The V gene's germline CDR1 is SGHNT and CDR2 YENEEA. This CDR3 contains 13 residues.

With regard to this clonotype: A much more abundant neighbour one base away suggests this may be a read error. The V gene is TRBV5-1, the J gene TRBJ2-2; 9 bases are a match to TRBD2. Germline V CDR1 and CDR2: SGHRS, YFSETQ. The CDR3 spans 21 residues. For the CDR3, the DNA is TGCGCCAACAGCGCCCCTAGGATTGGCGGGAGGGACAACCCTAACACCGGGGAGCTGTTTTTT. Encoded protein: CANSAPRIGGRDNPNTGELFF.

With respect to this clonotype: The junction departs from the called germline gene at one end, perhaps through a read error. This sequence joins TRBV5-5 and TRBJ2-6; the D call may be TRBD1 or TRBD2 (6 bases each). CDR3 size: 16 residues. From germline, CDR1 is SGHKS and CDR2 YYEKEE (reference sequence). For the CDR3, the DNA is TGTGCCAGCAGCTCGCCAAGGGGGACTGGGGCCAACGTCCTAACTTTC. Amino acid sequence: CASSSPRGTGANVLTF. The whole variable domain, filled in from reference TRBV5-5 and TRBJ2-6, reads DAGVTQSPTHLIKTRGQQVTLRCSPISGHKSVSWYQQVLGQGPQFIFQYYEKEERGRGNFPDRFSARQFPNYSSELNVNALLLGDSALYLCASSSPRGTGANVLTFGAGSRLTVL.

V is TRBV11-2 and J is TRBJ2-3; 8 bases line up with TRBD2. Germline CDR1 and CDR2: SGHAT and FQNNGV. J lost 5 bases, V lost 0 bases, and 19 bases had no gene match. This CDR3 contains 20 residues. The chain's CDR3 is CASSLDLSGSAGEEIDTQYF. Here the CDR3 DNA reads TGTGCCAGCAGCTTAGATCTAAGTGGGTCAGCGGGAGAAGAGATAGATACGCAGTATTTT.

Turning to this clonotype: The CDR3 end shows no conserved phenylalanine or tryptophan, and so a read error is likely. This sequence joins TRBV4-1 and TRBJ2-1; a weak D match, TRBD2 (6 bases). CDR1 and CDR2 (germline): MGHRA, YSYEKL. The CDR3 has 17 residues. DNA for the CDR3: TGCGCTAGCAGCCAAGGGGCTTGGGGAGGTTCCTACAATGAGCAGTTCTCC. This encodes CASSQGAWGGSYNEQFS.